This TCR beta chain comes out of a study of blood T cell repertoires in COVID-19. At the level of the study: Both acute and convalescent COVID-19 samples were obtained from the United States, Italy and Spain. Nucleic acid was either cDNA or gDNA, and it came from T cells, B-cell-depleted T cells, or PBMCs.

In the study's own analysis: By means of reference gene primer amplification, nucleated cell counts were estimated. Sequencing used immunoSEQ multiplex PCR; TCRdb keeps in-frame clones, though not all of them. V, J and clone size derive from that table, while D and trimming were established from the DNA sequence. The table lists about 210,000 clones, roughly 88% of them singletons. V lost 6 bases and J lost 9, with 15 bases in between. The CDR3 loop spans 13 amino acids. Looked up from germline, CDR1 is MNHEY and CDR2 is SVGEGT. The sequence derives from a man between 18 and 29 years old with active or convalescent COVID-19. The genes are TRBV6-2 or TRBV6-3 and TRBJ2-1, with a tentative D call TRBD2 (6 bases). The sample taken for sequencing was peripheral blood. Written as DNA, the CDR3 is TGTGCCAGCAGCCCGGTACTAGCATTTGAGCAGTTCTTC. It translates to CASSPVLAFEQFF.